This T cell receptor beta chain was captured by sequencing in a study of cytomegalovirus exposure and HLA in healthy donors. There are a few counts of this clone. Germline values: CDR1 MNHNS, CDR2 SASEGT. The CDR3 has 15 amino acids. J gave up 4 bases and V 6 bases, and 9 bases lay outside the gene matches. Primers: 60 Vbeta forward and 13 Jbeta reverse. Only in-frame clones appear in the TCRdb table, and some are missing; sequencing was by immunoSEQ multiplex PCR. This table has 95,000 to 150,000 clones, about 83% appearing once. Specimen: PBMCs. The rearrangement links TRBV6-1 to TRBJ1-5; 7 bases match TRBD1. This TCR was recovered from a woman in her thirties or forties in good health and CMV-seropositive. The CDR3 bases are TGTGCCAGCAGCCCCCTTCTGACAGGGAATCAGCCCCAGCATTTT. The encoded protein is CASSPLLTGNQPQHF.